The clone carrying this TCR beta chain was recorded once. Its antigen is as yet unknown. The source of the sample is a study of T cell responses to AZD1222 COVID-19 vaccine. Findings and caveats of the study: Nearly half of spike-specific TCRs reportedly go after variant regions that carry no mutations. The donor cohort was predominantly white British with a female majority, and clonal diversity may have been underestimated.

Trimming took 6 bases from V and 0 from J, leaving 17 bases between them. This CDR3 contains 16 residues. Looked up from germline, CDR1 is MNHEY and CDR2 is SVGEGT. Produced via immunoSEQ multiplex PCR; TCRdb's table is partial and in-frame only. The data contain roughly 130,000 clones, approximately 90% of them singletons. Sequencing was performed on peripheral blood, taken 28 days after the second AZD1222 dose. V usage is TRBV6-2 or TRBV6-3 and J usage is TRBJ1-1; D remains ambiguous. This receptor was obtained from an adult who received the AZD1222 COVID-19 vaccine. In DNA form, the CDR3 reads TGTGCCAGCAGATACCCCGGGCAGCTAATGAACACTGAAGCTTTCTTT. This encodes CASRYPGQLMNTEAFF.